This TCR beta chain was profiled in a study of patients and donors after allogeneic stem cell transplantation. TCRdb re-called the RT-PCR reads through MiXCR, storing one row per CDR3 protein. The sample records almost 20,000 distinct CDR3 sequences, approximately 5% being singletons. This CDR3 region has 15 residues. Germline assignment: CDR1 SSHAT and CDR2 FNYEAQ (reference sequence). This clonotype was observed many times. The junction departs from germline at one end; a sequencing error may be responsible. The genes are TRBV7-7 and TRBJ2-7; 9 positions match TRBD2. Sequenced: blood, either unsorted or a sorted T cell fraction (not recorded which). The TCR sequence derives from a human donor who was either an allogeneic HSCT recipient or a stem cell or donor lymphocyte infusion donor (not recorded which). It is not recorded whose cells these are; they may come from a transplant donor. In DNA form, the CDR3 reads TGTGCTAGCAGCCGTAAAGCGGGGGGTCGAGACGAGCAGTACTTC. Its protein is CASSRKAGGRDEQYF.